This T cell receptor (beta chain) was recorded in a study of cytomegalovirus exposure and HLA in healthy donors. The study's findings and limits: CMV antigen specificity of three CMV-associated chains was confirmed in vitro. Reported results showed that the classifier diagnosed cytomegalovirus status with high specificity and sensitivity. Researchers counted about 150 TCR beta chains as cytomegalovirus-associated.

This CDR3 has 17 residues. The V end was cut by 5 bases, the J end by 0 bases, with 19 bases between. Germline CDR1 LNHDA, CDR2 SQIVND (reference sequence). As for this clone: Antigen unknown.

Profiling relied on immunoSEQ multiplex PCR, and the TCRdb table lists in-frame clones only, not all of them. The data hold some 98,000 clones, with roughly 87% observed a single time. The donors were part of the validation cohort of roughly 110 subjects. That cohort was separate from the first cohort, which comprised about 730 subjects. The genes are TRBV19 and TRBJ2-5; TRBD2 is a possible D gene (5 bases). This receptor was taken from a man between 18 and 35 years old in good health and CMV-seropositive. Sequenced: PBMCs. CDR3 sequence reads: CASSPTLASQNQETQYF. The CDR3 coding sequence is TGTGCCAGTAGTCCAACTCTAGCCAGTCAAAACCAAGAGACCCAGTACTTC. The full variable domain, completed using reference TRBV19 and TRBJ2-5, is DGGITQSPKYLFRKEGQNVTLSCEQNLNHDAMYWYRQDPGQGLRLIYYSQIVNDFQKGDIAEGYSVSREKKESFPLTVTSAQKNPTAFYLCASSPTLASQNQETQYFGPGTRLLVL.